A single T cell receptor (beta chain) is shown here with its context. These data belong to a study of blood T cell repertoires in COVID-19. Overall study context: Samples came from the United States, Italy and Spain, spanning acute and convalescent COVID-19. Sample material is recorded as cDNA or gDNA derived from T cells, B-cell-depleted T cells, or PBMCs.

Authors' data handling: Researchers report that nucleated cell counts were estimated from reference gene primer amplification. The repertoire was sequenced with immunoSEQ multiplex PCR; TCRdb's copy has only in-frame clones and lacks some. V, J and clone size are those of that table, while D and trimming were read from the DNA. The table records fewer than 200,000 clones, over 85% of them present only once. The CDR3 contains 13 residues. Germline V gives CDR1 SGHAT, CDR2 FQNNGV. The V end lost 5 bases, the J end lost 6 bases, and 13 bases lay between the germline ends. The receptor comes from a woman aged 45-60 years with acute or convalescent COVID-19. The V and J genes are TRBV11-2 and TRBJ1-2; D call uncertain. The sequenced material came from peripheral blood. CDR3 region: CASSPEAFHGYTF. CDR3 DNA sequence: TGTGCCAGCAGCCCTGAGGCCTTCCATGGCTACACCTTC.